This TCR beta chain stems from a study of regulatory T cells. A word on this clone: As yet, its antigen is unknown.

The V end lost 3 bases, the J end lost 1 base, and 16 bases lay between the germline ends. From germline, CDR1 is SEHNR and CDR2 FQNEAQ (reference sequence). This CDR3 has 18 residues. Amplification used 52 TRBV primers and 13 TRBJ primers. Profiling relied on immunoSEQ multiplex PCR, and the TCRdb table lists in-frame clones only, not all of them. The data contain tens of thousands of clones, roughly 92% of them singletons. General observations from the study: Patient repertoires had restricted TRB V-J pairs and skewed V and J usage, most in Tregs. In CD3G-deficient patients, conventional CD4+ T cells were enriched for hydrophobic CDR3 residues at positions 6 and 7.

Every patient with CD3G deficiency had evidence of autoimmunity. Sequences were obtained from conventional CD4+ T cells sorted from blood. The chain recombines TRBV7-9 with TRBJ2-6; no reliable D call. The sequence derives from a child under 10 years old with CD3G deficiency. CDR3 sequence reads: CASSFSPPVGSGANVLTF. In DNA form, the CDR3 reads TGTGCCAGCAGCTTTTCCCCACCCGTGGGGTCTGGGGCCAACGTCCTGACTTTC.